These T cell receptor beta chains were read from a single sample in a study of TIL therapy for anti-PD-1-resistant metastatic lung cancer. Sequencing used immunoSEQ multiplex PCR; TCRdb keeps in-frame clones, though not all of them. The table lists about 53,000 clones, about 70% of them singletons. Sequences were derived from blood, sampled at baseline. These receptors were collected from a person between 30 and 80 years old with non-small cell lung cancer. CDR3s include the opening cysteine and the closing phenylalanine or tryptophan. Fields, in order: J gene, CDR3 length, D gene, V gene, clone size, CDR3 protein, CDR3 DNA. D genes are given only for firm matches. Only some rows state a clone size, as once, few, many or a class for expanded clones.

>TRBJ2-3|13|NA|TRBV5-1|NA
CASSLSSLDTQYF
TGCGCCAGCAGCTTGTCTTCGTTGGATACGCAGTATTTT
>TRBJ2-1|18|TRBD2|TRBV28|NA
CASSSSWTSGGPYNEQFF
TGTGCCAGCAGTTCAAGCTGGACTAGCGGGGGTCCCTACAATGAGCAGTTCTTC
>TRBJ1-6|19|NA|TRBV4-2|NA
CASSAVSGFLSSYNSPLHF
TGTGCCAGCAGCGCCGTTTCGGGATTCTTAAGCTCCTATAATTCACCCCTCCACTTT
>TRBJ2-5|12|NA|TRBV2|NA
CASSVKGETQYF
TGTGCCAGCAGTGTTAAGGGCGAGACCCAGTACTTC
>TRBJ2-3|15|TRBD2|TRBV5-4|few
CASSRSGRATDTQYF
TGTGCCAGCAGCCGAAGCGGGAGGGCCACAGATACGCAGTATTTT
>TRBJ2-3|14|TRBD2|TRBV28|NA
CASRGLPPTDTQYF
TGTGCCAGCAGGGGACTACCTCCCACAGATACGCAGTATTTT
>TRBJ2-5|13|NA|TRBV7-2|NA
CASSLSGSETQYF
TGTGCCAGCAGCTTATCGGGGTCAGAGACCCAGTACTTC
>TRBJ1-5|15|NA|TRBV5-1|once
CASSLGDSDGQPQHF
TGCGCCAGCAGCTTGGGCGACAGCGATGGCCAGCCCCAGCATTTT
>TRBJ1-5|16|NA|TRBV6-5|NA
CASSYSRGAGNQPQHF
TGTGCCAGCAGTTACTCGAGAGGGGCAGGCAATCAGCCCCAGCATTTT
>TRBJ2-2|16|NA|TRBV6-6|NA
CASSYPRGTNTGELFF
TGTGCCAGCAGTTACCCGAGAGGGACGAACACCGGGGAGCTGTTTTTT
>TRBJ1-1|13|TRBD1|TRBV2|NA
CARGQEMNTEAFF
TGTGCCAGAGGACAGGAGATGAACACTGAAGCTTTCTTT
>TRBJ2-1|14|TRBD2|TRBV27|once
CASSFSGKYNEQFF
TGTGCCAGCAGTTTTAGCGGGAAATACAATGAGCAGTTCTTC
>TRBJ2-7|15|NA|TRBV5-1|NA
CASSGSPDNSYEQYF
TGCGCCAGCAGTGGTTCCCCAGATAACTCCTACGAGCAGTACTTC
>TRBJ1-5|16|NA|TRBV28|NA
CASSPGPSRRNQPQHF
TGTGCCAGCAGCCCCGGACCCTCTCGGCGCAATCAGCCCCAGCATTTT
>TRBJ1-3|17|TRBD1|TRBV7-2|NA
CASSLARQGVAGNTIYF
TGTGCCAGCAGCTTAGCGCGCCAGGGGGTAGCTGGAAACACCATATATTTT
>TRBJ2-6|15|NA|TRBV5-4|NA
CASSPGGTGANVLTF
TGTGCCAGCAGCCCGGGTGGGACTGGGGCCAACGTCCTGACTTTC
>TRBJ1-2|15|TRBD1|TRBV7-2|NA
CASSPGTGGARGYTF
TGTGCCAGCAGCCCCGGGACAGGGGGCGCGAGAGGCTACACCTTC
>TRBJ2-7|12|NA|TRBV7-2|NA
CASSWSSYEQYF
TGTGCCAGCAGCTGGAGCTCCTACGAGCAGTACTTC
>TRBJ1-5|15|TRBD1|TRBV7-8|NA
CASSFQGVSNQPQHF
TGTGCCAGCAGCTTTCAGGGGGTATCGAATCAGCCCCAGCATTTT
>TRBJ1-2|15|NA|TRBV27|NA
CASSPGTKANYGYTF
TGTGCCAGCAGCCCCGGGACAAAAGCTAACTATGGCTACACCTTC
>TRBJ2-1|16|NA|TRBV15|NA
CATSREVGRKNNEQFF
TGTGCCACCAGCAGAGAGGTGGGGCGCAAAAACAATGAGCAGTTCTTC
>TRBJ1-3|14|NA|TRBV19|NA
CASSIRAGPNTIYF
TGTGCCAGTAGTATAAGAGCTGGGCCTAACACCATATATTTT
>TRBJ2-7|15|NA|TRBV6-5|NA
CASSYSRGSDYEQYF
TGTGCCAGCAGTTACTCTAGGGGATCTGACTACGAGCAGTACTTC
>TRBJ2-5|16|NA|TRBV29-1|NA
CSVEDGRGRSLETQYF
TGCAGCGTTGAAGATGGAAGGGGACGTTCGTTAGAGACCCAGTACTTC
>TRBJ1-2|14|NA|TRBV9|many
CASSVGGRAYGYTF
TGTGCCAGCAGCGTAGGCGGCAGGGCCTATGGCTACACCTTC
>TRBJ1-2|14|TRBD1|TRBV7-8|once
CASSHSPQGGGYTF
TGTGCCAGCAGTCACTCCCCCCAGGGGGGCGGCTACACCTTC
>TRBJ1-1|13|NA|TRBV18|NA
CASSPGMNTEAFF
TGTGCCAGCTCACCGGGAATGAACACTGAAGCTTTCTTT
>TRBJ2-7|14|NA|TRBV12-5|NA
CASGLVSQPYEQYF
TGTGCTAGTGGTTTGGTAAGCCAGCCCTACGAGCAGTACTTC
>TRBJ2-2|16|NA|TRBV29-1|NA
CSVDSGMGANTGELFF
TGCAGCGTTGACTCCGGGATGGGGGCCAACACCGGGGAGCTGTTTTTT